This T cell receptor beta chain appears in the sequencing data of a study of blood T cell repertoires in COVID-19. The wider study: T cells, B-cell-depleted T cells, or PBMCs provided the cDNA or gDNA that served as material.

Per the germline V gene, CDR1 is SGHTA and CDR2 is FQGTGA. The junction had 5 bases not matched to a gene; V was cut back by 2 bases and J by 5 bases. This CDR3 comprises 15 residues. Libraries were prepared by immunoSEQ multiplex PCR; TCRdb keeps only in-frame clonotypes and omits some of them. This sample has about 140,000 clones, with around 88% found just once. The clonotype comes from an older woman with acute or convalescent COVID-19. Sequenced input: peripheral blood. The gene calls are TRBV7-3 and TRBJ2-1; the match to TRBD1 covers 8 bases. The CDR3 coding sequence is TGTGCCAGCAGCTTAGGGCAGGGGGCCCACAATGAGCAGTTCTTC. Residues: CASSLGQGAHNEQFF.